This T cell receptor (beta chain) was sequenced in a study of monozygotic twins with inflammatory bowel disease. TCRdb reprocessed the 5' RACE reads, keeping one entry per CDR3 protein, no DNA. Its table lists about 380,000 distinct CDR3 sequences. From germline, CDR1 is SGHTA and CDR2 FQGTGA. The CDR3 has 14 residues. The sequencing input was blood. This sequence joins TRBV7-3 and TRBJ1-1; TCRdb picks TRBD1, but there is no DNA to check that call. The TCR was taken from a human donor with ulcerative colitis or Crohn's disease, or a healthy co-twin of an affected twin (not recorded which). CDR3 sequence: CASSLTGVGTEAFF.